The rows below give T cell receptor beta chains drawn from one sample of a study of blood T cell repertoires in COVID-19. Only in-frame clones appear in the TCRdb table, and some are missing; sequencing was by immunoSEQ multiplex PCR. The table shows some 27,000 clones, with around three quarters occurring only once. Sequences were obtained from peripheral blood. These receptors came from a man aged 65-85 years with acute or convalescent COVID-19. Both conserved end residues are part of each CDR3. D genes are given only for firm matches. Not all rows give a size; the values are once, few, many and, for expanded clones, a class.

-,TRBV27,TRBJ2-7,-,CASSTYRAAGLYEQYF,TGTGCCAGCAGTACCTACCGGGCCGCGGGGCTCTACGAGCAGTACTTC
TRBD1,TRBV4-1,TRBJ2-5,-,CASSQEEGTGSGKIQETQYF,TGCGCCAGCAGCCAAGAAGAAGGGACAGGGTCGGGTAAGATCCAAGAGACCCAGTACTTC
-,TRBV7-6,TRBJ1-4,-,CASSYSVGADEKLFF,TGTGCCAGCAGCTACTCTGTGGGGGCAGATGAAAAACTGTTTTTT
TRBD1,TRBV18,TRBJ1-1,-,CASSPQGQGMVEAFF,TGTGCCAGCTCACCCCAGGGACAGGGGATGGTTGAAGCTTTCTTT
-,TRBV24-1,TRBJ2-3,-,CATSMQGTDTQYF,TGTGCCACCAGTATGCAGGGGACAGATACGCAGTATTTT
-,TRBV14,TRBJ2-3,-,CASSQDTEYTQYF,TGTGCCAGCAGCCAAGACACTGAGTATACGCAGTATTTT
-,TRBV19,TRBJ2-1,-,CASRKAGINEQFF,TGTGCCAGTAGAAAGGCGGGTATCAATGAGCAGTTCTTC
-,TRBV4-3,TRBJ2-1,-,CAAGFSGVSYNEQFF,TGCGCCGCAGGCTTCTCCGGTGTCTCCTACAATGAGCAGTTCTTC
-,TRBV12-3/TRBV12-4,TRBJ2-3,-,CASSSADTQYF,TGTGCCAGCAGTTCCGCAGATACGCAGTATTTT
TRBD2,TRBV7-2,TRBJ2-7,-,CASSFGLANEQYF,TGTGCCAGCAGCTTTGGACTAGCTAACGAGCAGTACTTC
-,TRBV7-9,TRBJ1-1,-,CASSAHRDTEAFF,TGTGCCAGCAGCGCCCACAGGGACACTGAAGCTTTCTTT
-,TRBV6-2/TRBV6-3,TRBJ1-1,-,CASSSQADTEAFF,TGTGCCAGCAGCTCCCAGGCAGACACTGAAGCTTTCTTT
TRBD1,TRBV7-3,TRBJ1-2,-,CASSPGQAYGYTF,TGTGCCAGCAGCCCGGGACAGGCCTATGGCTACACCTTC
-,TRBV7-2,TRBJ2-1,-,CASSWESEQFF,TGTGCCAGCAGTTGGGAGTCCGAGCAGTTCTTC
TRBD1,TRBV19,TRBJ1-2,-,CASRTGVRGYTF,TGTGCCAGTAGAACAGGGGTGCGAGGCTACACCTTC
TRBD1,TRBV9,TRBJ2-3,once,CASSSGGLSDTQYF,TGTGCCAGCAGCTCAGGGGGTTTATCAGATACGCAGTATTTT
TRBD1,TRBV10-3,TRBJ1-2,-,CAIGSGQVYGYTF,TGTGCCATCGGTTCCGGACAGGTCTATGGCTACACCTTC
TRBD2,TRBV4-3,TRBJ2-4,-,CASSQDVKRASGRSGMGNIQYF,TGCGCCAGCAGCCAAGATGTGAAGAGGGCTAGCGGGAGGAGCGGCATGGGAAACATTCAGTACTTC
TRBD2,TRBV7-2,TRBJ2-1,-,CASSFAGGGNEQFF,TGTGCCAGCAGCTTCGCGGGAGGGGGCAATGAGCAGTTCTTC
TRBD2,TRBV6-2/TRBV6-3,TRBJ2-3,-,CASSSFDLAVIGTDTQYF,TGTGCCAGCAGTTCCTTCGATCTAGCGGTGATAGGCACAGATACGCAGTATTTT
TRBD1,TRBV19,TRBJ2-7,-,CASSADRGYEQYF,TGTGCCAGTAGTGCGGACAGGGGCTACGAGCAGTACTTC
-,TRBV10-3,TRBJ2-1,-,CAISELLGANEQFF,TGTGCCATCAGCGAACTCCTAGGTGCCAATGAGCAGTTCTTC